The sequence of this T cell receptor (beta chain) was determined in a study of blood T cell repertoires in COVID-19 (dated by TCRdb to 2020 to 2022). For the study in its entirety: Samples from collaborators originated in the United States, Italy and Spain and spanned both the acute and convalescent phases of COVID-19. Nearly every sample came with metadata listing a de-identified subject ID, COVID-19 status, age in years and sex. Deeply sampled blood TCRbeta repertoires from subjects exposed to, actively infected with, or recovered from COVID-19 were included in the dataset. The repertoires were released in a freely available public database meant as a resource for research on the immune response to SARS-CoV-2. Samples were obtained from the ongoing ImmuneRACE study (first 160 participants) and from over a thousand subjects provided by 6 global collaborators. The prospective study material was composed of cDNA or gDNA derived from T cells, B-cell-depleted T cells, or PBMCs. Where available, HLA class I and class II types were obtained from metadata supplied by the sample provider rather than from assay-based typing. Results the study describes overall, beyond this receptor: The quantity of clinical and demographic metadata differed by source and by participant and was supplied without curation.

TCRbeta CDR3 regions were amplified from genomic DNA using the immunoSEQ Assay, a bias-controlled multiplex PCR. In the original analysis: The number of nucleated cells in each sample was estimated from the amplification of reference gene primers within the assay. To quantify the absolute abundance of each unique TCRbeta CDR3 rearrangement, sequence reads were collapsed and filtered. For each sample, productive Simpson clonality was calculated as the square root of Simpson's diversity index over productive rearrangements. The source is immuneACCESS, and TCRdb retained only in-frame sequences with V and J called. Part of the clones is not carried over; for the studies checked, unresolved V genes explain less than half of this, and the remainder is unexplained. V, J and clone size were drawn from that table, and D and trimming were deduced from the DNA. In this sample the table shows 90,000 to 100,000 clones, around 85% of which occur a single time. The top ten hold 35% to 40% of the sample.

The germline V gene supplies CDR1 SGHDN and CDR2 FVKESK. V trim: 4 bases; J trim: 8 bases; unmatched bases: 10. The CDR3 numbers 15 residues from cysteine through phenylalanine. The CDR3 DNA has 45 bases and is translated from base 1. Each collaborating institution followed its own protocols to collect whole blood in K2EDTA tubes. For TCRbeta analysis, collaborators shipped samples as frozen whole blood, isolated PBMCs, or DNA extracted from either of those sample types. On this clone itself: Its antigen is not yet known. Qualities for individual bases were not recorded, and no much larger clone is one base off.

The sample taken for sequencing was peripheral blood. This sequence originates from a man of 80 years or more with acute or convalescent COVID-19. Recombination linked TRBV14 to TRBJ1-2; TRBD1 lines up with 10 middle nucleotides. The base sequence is TGTGCCAGCAGCCCTCGGACAGGGGGACTTGAAGGCTACACCTTC. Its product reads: CASSPRTGGLEGYTF. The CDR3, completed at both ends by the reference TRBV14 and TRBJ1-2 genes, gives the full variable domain EAGVTQFPSHSVIEKGQTVTLRCDPISGHDNLYWYRRVMGKEIKFLLHFVKESKQDESGMPNNRFLAERTGGTYSTLKVQPAELEDSGVYFCASSPRTGGLEGYTFGSGTRLTVV.